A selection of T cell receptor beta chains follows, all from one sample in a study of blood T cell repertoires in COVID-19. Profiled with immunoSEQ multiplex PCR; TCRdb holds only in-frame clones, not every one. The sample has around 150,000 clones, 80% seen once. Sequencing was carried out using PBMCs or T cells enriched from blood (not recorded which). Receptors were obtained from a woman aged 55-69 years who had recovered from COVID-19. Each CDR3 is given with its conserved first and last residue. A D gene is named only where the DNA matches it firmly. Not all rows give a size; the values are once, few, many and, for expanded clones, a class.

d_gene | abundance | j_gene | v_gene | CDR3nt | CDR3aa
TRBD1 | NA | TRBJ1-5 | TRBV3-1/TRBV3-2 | TGTGCCAGCAGCCAAGGACAGGGAGGTCAGCCCCAGCATTTT | CASSQGQGGQPQHF
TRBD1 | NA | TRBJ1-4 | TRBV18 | TGTGCCAGCTCTCTCTCCGGGACAGGGACGGAAAAACTGTTTTTT | CASSLSGTGTEKLFF
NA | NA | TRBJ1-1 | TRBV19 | TGTGCCAGTAGTCGAGTAAAAAACACTGAAGCTTTCTTT | CASSRVKNTEAFF
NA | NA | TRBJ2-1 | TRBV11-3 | TGTGCCAGCAGCTTAGGTCCATACAATGAGCAGTTCTTC | CASSLGPYNEQFF
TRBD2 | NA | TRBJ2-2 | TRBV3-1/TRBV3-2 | TGTGCCAGCAGTCCAAAGCGGGGGCCGAACACCGGGGAGCTGTTTTTT | CASSPKRGPNTGELFF
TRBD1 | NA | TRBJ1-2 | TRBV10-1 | TGCGCCAGCAGTGAGTCCTTGACAGGGGGCGGCTACACCTTC | CASSESLTGGGYTF
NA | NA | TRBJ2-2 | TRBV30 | TGTGCCGGGACAAAACAGTACACCGGGGAGCTGTTTTTT | CAGTKQYTGELFF
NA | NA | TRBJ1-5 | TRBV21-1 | TGTGCCAGCAGCTGGTTTAGGGGGCGGGATCAGCCCCAGCATTTT | CASSWFRGRDQPQHF
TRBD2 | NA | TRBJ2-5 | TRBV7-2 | TGTGCCAGCAGCTTAATGGGGGGGAAGTTAGAGACCCAGTACTTC | CASSLMGGKLETQYF
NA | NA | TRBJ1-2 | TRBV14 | TGTGCCAGCAGCCAAGATCTAGGGGCGGACTATGGCTACACCTTC | CASSQDLGADYGYTF
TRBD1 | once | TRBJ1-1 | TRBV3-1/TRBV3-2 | TGTGCCAGCAGCACAAGACAGGGCGGGACCACTGAAGCTTTCTTT | CASSTRQGGTTEAFF
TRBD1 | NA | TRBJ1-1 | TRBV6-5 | TGTGCCAGCAGTTACGGGGCAGGGGGGACTGAAGCTTTCTTT | CASSYGAGGTEAFF
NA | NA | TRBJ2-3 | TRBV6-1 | TGTGCCAGCAGTGAATGGGTGAGGTCGGATACGCAGTATTTT | CASSEWVRSDTQYF
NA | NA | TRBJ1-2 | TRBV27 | TGTGCCAGCAGAATGGGAGGGGGTGGTCGGAACTATGGCTACACCTTC | CASRMGGGGRNYGYTF
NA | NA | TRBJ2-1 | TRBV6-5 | TGTGCCAGCAATCGCAATGAGCAGTTCTTC | CASNRNEQFF
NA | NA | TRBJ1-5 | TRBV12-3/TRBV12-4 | TGTGCCAGCAGTTTAGCAGGGGAACAGCCCCAGCATTTT | CASSLAGEQPQHF
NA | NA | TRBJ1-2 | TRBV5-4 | TGTGCCAGCAGCTTGGGGGCAGGAACGGCCTATGGCTACACCTTC | CASSLGAGTAYGYTF
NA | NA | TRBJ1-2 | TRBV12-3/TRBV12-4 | TGTGCCAGCAGCAAAGGGAGTTTCGATGGCTACACCTTC | CASSKGSFDGYTF
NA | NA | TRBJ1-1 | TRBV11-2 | TGTGCCAGCAGCTTAGATCGGGGGGCGGAAGCTTTCTTT | CASSLDRGAEAFF
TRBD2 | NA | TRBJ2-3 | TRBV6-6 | TGTGCCAGCAGTCCCCGACTAGCGGGGGCGTCTCGAACGGATACGCAGTATTTT | CASSPRLAGASRTDTQYF
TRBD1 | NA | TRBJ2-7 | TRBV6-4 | TGTGCCAGCAGTGACTCGGCACAGGGGGCGTTCGAGCAGTACTTC | CASSDSAQGAFEQYF
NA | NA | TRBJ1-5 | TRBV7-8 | TGTGCCAGCAGCTTATATCAGGGGCCAAATCAGCCCCAGCATTTT | CASSLYQGPNQPQHF
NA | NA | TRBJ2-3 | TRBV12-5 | TGTGCTAGTGGTTTTGTTGGGCTGGGAGATACGCAGTATTTT | CASGFVGLGDTQYF
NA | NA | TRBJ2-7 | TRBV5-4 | TGTGCCAGCAGCTTGAGCAGCGACGAGCAGTACTTC | CASSLSSDEQYF
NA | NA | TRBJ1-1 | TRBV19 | TGTGCCAGTACCCAATATGGGGGCAGGGGAACGTTGAACACTGAAGCTTTCTTT | CASTQYGGRGTLNTEAFF
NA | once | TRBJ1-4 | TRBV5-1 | TGCGCCAGCAGCTCGAGGGAAGTTAATGAAAAACTGTTTTTT | CASSSREVNEKLFF
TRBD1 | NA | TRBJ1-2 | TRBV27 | TGTGCCAGCAGTCCAACTTTCCTTAGCGTTGGACAGGGTGGCTATGGCTACACCTTC | CASSPTFLSVGQGGYGYTF
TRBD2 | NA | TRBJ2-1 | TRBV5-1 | TGCGCCAGCAGCCCGGGACTAGCGGGGGGCAATGAGCAGTTCTTC | CASSPGLAGGNEQFF
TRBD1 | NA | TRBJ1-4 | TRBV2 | TGTGCCAGCAGTGCCGGGACAGGGGGCCTAATTGAAAAACTGTTTTTT | CASSAGTGGLIEKLFF
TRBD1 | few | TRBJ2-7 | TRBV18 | TGTGCCAGCTCACCACGGCCGGGACAGACCTCCTACGAGCAGTACTTC | CASSPRPGQTSYEQYF
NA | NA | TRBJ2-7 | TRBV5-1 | TGCGCCAGCAGCCAAGGGGGGGTGAGCTCCTACGAGCAGTACTTC | CASSQGGVSSYEQYF
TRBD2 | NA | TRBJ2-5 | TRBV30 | TGTGCCTGGAGTCCCCTAGCGGGGGGAGAGACCCAGTACTTC | CAWSPLAGGETQYF
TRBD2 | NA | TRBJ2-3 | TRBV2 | TGTGCCAGCATGGGTAGCGGGGATACGCAGTATTTT | CASMGSGDTQYF
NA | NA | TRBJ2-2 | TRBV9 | TGTGCCAGCAGCGTATCCAGCGGGGAGCTGTTTTTT | CASSVSSGELFF
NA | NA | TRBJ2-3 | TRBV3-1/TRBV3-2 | TGTGCCAGCAGCCCTCGCAGACTTGGCACAGATACGCAGTATTTT | CASSPRRLGTDTQYF
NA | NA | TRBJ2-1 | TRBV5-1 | TGCGCCAGCAGCCAAGGAGGGGGCGGGGTTGAGCAGTTCTTC | CASSQGGGGVEQFF
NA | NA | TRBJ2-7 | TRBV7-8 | TGTGCCAGCAGCTTACTAGGACAGCAACAGTACTTC | CASSLLGQQQYF
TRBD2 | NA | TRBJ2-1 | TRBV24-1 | TGTGCCACCAGTGATCCCGGACTAGCGGGGGGTCGCTACAATGAGCAGTTCTTC | CATSDPGLAGGRYNEQFF
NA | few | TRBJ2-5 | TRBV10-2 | TGCGCCAGCCGGCGACAGGGACTTAGCGAGACCCAGTACTTC | CASRRQGLSETQYF
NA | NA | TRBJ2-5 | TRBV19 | TGTGCCAGTAGTATGGTCGTGTCCCGGGAGACCCAGTACTTC | CASSMVVSRETQYF
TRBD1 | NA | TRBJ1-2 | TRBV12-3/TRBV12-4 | TGTGCCAGCGTAACATCGACAGGGTATGGCTACACCTTC | CASVTSTGYGYTF
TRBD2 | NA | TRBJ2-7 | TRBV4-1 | TGCGCCAGCAGCCAAGAAATTCCAGCGGGGACCCACTACGAGCAGTACTTC | CASSQEIPAGTHYEQYF
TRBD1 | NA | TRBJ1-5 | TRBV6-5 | TGTGCCAGCAGAACACAGGGGGTCAATCAGCCCCAGCATTTT | CASRTQGVNQPQHF
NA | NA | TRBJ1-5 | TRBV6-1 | TGTGCCAGCAGTGATATAGGGCCGGGGTTAAGCAATCAGCCCCAGCATTTT | CASSDIGPGLSNQPQHF
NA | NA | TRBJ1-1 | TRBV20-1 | TGCAGTGCTAGTTACAGGAACACTGAAGCTTTCTTT | CSASYRNTEAFF